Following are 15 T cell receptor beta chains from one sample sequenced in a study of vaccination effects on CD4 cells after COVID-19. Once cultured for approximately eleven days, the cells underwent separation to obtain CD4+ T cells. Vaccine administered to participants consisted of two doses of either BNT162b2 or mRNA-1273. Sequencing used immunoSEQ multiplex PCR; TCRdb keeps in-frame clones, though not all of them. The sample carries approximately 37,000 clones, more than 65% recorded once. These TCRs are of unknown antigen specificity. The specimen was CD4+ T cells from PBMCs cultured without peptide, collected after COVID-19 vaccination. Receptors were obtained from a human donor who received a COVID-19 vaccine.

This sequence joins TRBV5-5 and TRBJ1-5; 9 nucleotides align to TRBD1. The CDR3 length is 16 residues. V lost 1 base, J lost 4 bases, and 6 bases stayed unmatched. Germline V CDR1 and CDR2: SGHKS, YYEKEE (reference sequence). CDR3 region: CASSLSYGTGNQPQHF. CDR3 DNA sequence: TGTGCCAGCAGCTTGTCTTATGGGACAGGGAATCAGCCCCAGCATTTT.

The CDR3 is CASSPAGPWDTEAFF. CDR3 coding DNA: TGTGCCAGCTCACCCGCGGGCCCGTGGGACACTGAAGCTTTCTTT. The chain employs TRBV18 and TRBJ1-1; D unclear. Germline V gives CDR1 KGHSH, CDR2 LQKENI. V was cut by 3 bases and J by 3 bases, with 14 bases left in between. The CDR3 consists of 15 residues.

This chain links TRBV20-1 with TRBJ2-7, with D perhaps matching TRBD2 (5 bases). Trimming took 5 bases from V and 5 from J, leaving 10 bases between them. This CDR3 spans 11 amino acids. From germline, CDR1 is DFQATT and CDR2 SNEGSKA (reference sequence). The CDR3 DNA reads TGCAGTGCTTCAGGACTCAACGAGCAGTACTTC. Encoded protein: CSASGLNEQYF.

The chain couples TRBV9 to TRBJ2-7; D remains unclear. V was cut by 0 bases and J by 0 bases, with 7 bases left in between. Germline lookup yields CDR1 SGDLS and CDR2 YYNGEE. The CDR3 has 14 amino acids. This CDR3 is CASSVGPTSYEQYF. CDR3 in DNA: TGTGCCAGCAGCGTAGGGCCTACCTCCTACGAGCAGTACTTC.

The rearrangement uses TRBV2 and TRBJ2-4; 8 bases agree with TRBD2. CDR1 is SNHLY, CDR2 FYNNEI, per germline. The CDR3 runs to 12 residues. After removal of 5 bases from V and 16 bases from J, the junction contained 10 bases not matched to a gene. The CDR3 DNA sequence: TGTGCCAGCAGTACCGGGACTAGACATAGTTACTTC. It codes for CASSTGTRHSYF.

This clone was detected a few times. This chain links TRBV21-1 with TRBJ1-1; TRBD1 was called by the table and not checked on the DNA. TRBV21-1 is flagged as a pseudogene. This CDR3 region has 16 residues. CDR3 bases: TGTGCCAGCAACAAAGGGGTCGACAGACCGAACACTGAAGCTTTCTTT. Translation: CASNKGVDRPNTEAFF.

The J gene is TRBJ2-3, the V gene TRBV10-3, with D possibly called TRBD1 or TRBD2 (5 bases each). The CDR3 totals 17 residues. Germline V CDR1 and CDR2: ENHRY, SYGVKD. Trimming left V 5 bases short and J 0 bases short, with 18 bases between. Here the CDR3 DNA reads TGTGCCATCAGTATCAACACCGGGGCAGGGAGCACAGATACGCAGTATTTT. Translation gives CAISINTGAGSTDTQYF.

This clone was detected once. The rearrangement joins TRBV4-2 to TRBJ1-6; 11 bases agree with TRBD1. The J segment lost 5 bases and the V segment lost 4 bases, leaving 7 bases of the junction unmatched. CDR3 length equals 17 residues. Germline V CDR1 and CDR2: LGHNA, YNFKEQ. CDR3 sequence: CASSPRTGGEDNSPLHF. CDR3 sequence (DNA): TGTGCCAGCAGCCCGCGGACAGGGGGCGAGGATAATTCACCCCTCCACTTT.

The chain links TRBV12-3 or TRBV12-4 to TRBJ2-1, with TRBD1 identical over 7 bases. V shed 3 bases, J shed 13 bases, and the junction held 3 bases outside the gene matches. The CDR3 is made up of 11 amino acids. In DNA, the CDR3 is TGTGCCAGCAGTTTGGACAGGTTCCAGTTCTTC. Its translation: CASSLDRFQFF.

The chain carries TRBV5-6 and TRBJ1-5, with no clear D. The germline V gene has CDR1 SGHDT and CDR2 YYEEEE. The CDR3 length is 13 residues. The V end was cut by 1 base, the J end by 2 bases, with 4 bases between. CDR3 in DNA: TGTGCCAGCAGCTTGATGGGCAATCAGCCCCAGCATTTT. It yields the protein CASSLMGNQPQHF. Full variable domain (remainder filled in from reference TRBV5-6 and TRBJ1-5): DAGVTQSPTHLIKTRGQQVTLRCSPKSGHDTVSWYQQALGQGPQFIFQYYEEEERQRGNFPDRFSGHQFPNYSSELNVNALLLGDSALYLCASSLMGNQPQHFGDGTRLSIL.

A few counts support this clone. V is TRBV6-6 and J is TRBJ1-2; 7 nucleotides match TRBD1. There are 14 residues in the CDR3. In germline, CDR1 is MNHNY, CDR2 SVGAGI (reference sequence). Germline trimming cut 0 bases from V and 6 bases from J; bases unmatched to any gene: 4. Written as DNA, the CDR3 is TGTGCCAGCAGTTACTCTGGACAGGAAAATGGCTACACCTTC. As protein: CASSYSGQENGYTF.

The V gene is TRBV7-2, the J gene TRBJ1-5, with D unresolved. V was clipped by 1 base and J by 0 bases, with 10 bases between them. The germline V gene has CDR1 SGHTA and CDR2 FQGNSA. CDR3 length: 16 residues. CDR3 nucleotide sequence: TGTGCCAGCAGCTTAGTGGGAGGTTATAGCAATCAGCCCCAGCATTTT. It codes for CASSLVGGYSNQPQHF.

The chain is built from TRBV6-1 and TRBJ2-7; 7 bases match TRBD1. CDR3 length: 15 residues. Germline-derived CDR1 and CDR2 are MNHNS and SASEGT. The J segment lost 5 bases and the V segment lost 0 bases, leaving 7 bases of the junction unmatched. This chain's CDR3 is CASSEAEGTGDEQYF. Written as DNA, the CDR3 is TGTGCCAGCAGTGAAGCCGAGGGAACAGGGGACGAGCAGTACTTC.

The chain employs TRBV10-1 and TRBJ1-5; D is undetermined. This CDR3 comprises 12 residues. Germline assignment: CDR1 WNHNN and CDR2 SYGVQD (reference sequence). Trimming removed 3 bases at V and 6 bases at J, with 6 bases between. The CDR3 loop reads CASSDSGQPQHF. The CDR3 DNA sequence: TGCGCCAGCAGTGACAGCGGTCAGCCCCAGCATTTT.

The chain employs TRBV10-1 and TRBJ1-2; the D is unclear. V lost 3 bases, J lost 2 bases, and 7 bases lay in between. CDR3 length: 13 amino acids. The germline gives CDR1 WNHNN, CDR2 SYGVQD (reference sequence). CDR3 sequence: CASSEKLNYGYTF. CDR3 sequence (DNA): TGCGCCAGCAGTGAAAAATTAAACTATGGCTACACCTTC.